This TCR beta chain stems from a study of blood T cell repertoires in COVID-19 (dated by TCRdb to 2018 to 2021). A note on the overall study: The collaborator samples originated in the United States, Italy and Spain and spanned the acute and convalescent phases of COVID-19. The prospective study material was composed of cDNA or gDNA derived from T cells, B-cell-depleted T cells, or PBMCs. HLA class I and class II types, where available, came from metadata supplied by the sample provider rather than from assay-based typing. A de-identified subject ID, COVID-19 status, age in years and sex were almost always included in the sample metadata. The samples were drawn from two sources: the first 160 participants of the ongoing ImmuneRACE study, and 1,000 to 1,500 subjects contributed by 6 global collaborators. Deeply sampled blood TCRbeta repertoires from subjects exposed to, actively infected with, or recovered from COVID-19 were included in the dataset. The repertoires were released in a freely available public database meant as a resource for research on the immune response to SARS-CoV-2. Beyond this particular receptor, the publication reports: The amount of clinical and demographic metadata varied by source and participant and was provided uncurated.

V and J are truncated by 5 bases and 2 bases respectively, leaving an intervening sequence of 9 bases. The germline V gene yields MDHEN for CDR1 and SYDVKM for CDR2. The CDR3 runs 14 amino acids, cysteine and phenylalanine included. Of all the DNA, just the CDR3 is kept, 42 bases in frame from base 1. Enrolling through a virtual design, the prospective study's participants ranged in age from roughly 18 to 90 years and lived across roughly 23 United States geographic areas. In the prospective study, participants were assigned to cohorts based on the clinical history participants reported in a screening survey and a study questionnaire. Each participant in the prospective study had whole blood, serum and a nasopharyngeal or oropharyngeal swab collected by mobile phlebotomists. Participants in the prospective study had the option to provide additional blood draws and questionnaires over a 2-month period. Before DNA extraction, prospective study blood samples were shipped either frozen or at room temperature.

The immunoSEQ Assay, a bias-controlled multiplex PCR, was used to amplify TCRbeta CDR3 regions from genomic DNA. As for the authors' bioinformatics: The number of nucleated cells in each sample was estimated by amplification of reference gene primers within the assay. Sequence reads were collapsed and filtered to measure the absolute abundance of every unique TCRbeta CDR3 rearrangement. For each sample, productive Simpson clonality was calculated by taking the square root of Simpson's diversity index across productive rearrangements. TCRdb took this table from immuneACCESS and kept in-frame rearrangements with V and J called. Such tables lack part of the clones; where checked against another copy, unresolved V genes explain under half of the gap, and the rest is unexplained. Clone size and V and J calls were adopted from that table, with D and trimming inferred from the DNA. For this sample the table gives 200,000 to 250,000 clones, of which approximately 88% were detected only once. The ten largest clones represent 9% to 12% of the sample.

A word on this clone: It lacks a known antigen. Per-base quality was not reported, and no clone a single base away is much larger than it.

The rearranged chain carries TRBV28 and TRBJ2-2; TRBD2 could be the D gene, as 5 bases match. This receptor was obtained from a man in his late teens or twenties with acute COVID-19. The sample consisted of PBMCs or T cells enriched from blood (not recorded which). The nucleotides read TGTGCCAGCAGTCCGGGATTCAACACCGGGGAGCTGTTTTTT. This is translated as CASSPGFNTGELFF.